The 26 T cell receptor beta chains presented below share a single source sample, sequenced in a study of T cells after posttransplantation cyclophosphamide. Cells defined as naive were viable CD3+CD4+ or CD3+CD8+ and CCR7+CD45RA+CD45RO-CD95-CD27+CD28+. The method was immunoSEQ multiplex PCR; TCRdb's version includes in-frame clones alone and lacks a portion of them. Of roughly 23,000 clones in the sample, about 97% are singletons; the top ten hold about 0.12%. Input material: naive CD4+ T cells sorted from PBMCs. These receptors were taken from a man aged 45-65 years in good health, CMV-negative, and a related stem cell transplant donor.

V is TRBV19 and J is TRBJ1-1; a possible D gene is TRBD1 (6 bases). Germline CDR1 reads LNHDA; CDR2 reads SQIVND (reference sequence). Trimming stripped 7 bases from V and 5 bases from J, with 14 bases between. CDR3 length: 13 residues. This CDR3 is CASTTGRRTEAFF. The CDR3 DNA sequence: TGTGCCAGTACCACAGGGAGAAGGACTGAAGCTTTCTTT.

As to this clone: In the same sample, other DNA sequences code for this CDR3. The chain employs TRBV11-2 and TRBJ2-7, with 11 bases aligning to TRBD1. CDR3 size: 18 residues. Germline V CDR1 and CDR2: SGHAT, FQNNGV. V was clipped by 6 bases and J by 4 bases; unmatched bases: 17. The CDR3 nucleotides are TGTGCCAGCAGTCCCCGTCCAGGACAGGGGGCCCTAACTTACGAGCAGTACTTC. It translates to CASSPRPGQGALTYEQYF. The full variable domain, with the rest looked up from reference TRBV11-2 and TRBJ2-7, is EAGVAQSPRYKIIEKRQSVAFWCNPISGHATLYWYQQILGQGPKLLIQFQNNGVVDDSQLPKDRFSAERLKGVDSTLKIQPAKLEDSAVYLCASSPRPGQGALTYEQYFGPGTRLTVT.

The genes are TRBV6-1 and TRBJ1-5; D uncertain. There are 11 residues in the CDR3. Germline-derived CDR1 and CDR2 are MNHNS and SASEGT. Trimming left V 6 bases short and J 9 bases short, with 9 bases between. CDR3 sequence: CASSGSRPQHF. CDR3 bases: TGTGCCAGCAGCGGTAGTAGGCCCCAGCATTTT.

This chain uses TRBV19 with TRBJ1-5, with D perhaps TRBD1 (5 bases). The CDR3 covers 17 residues. Germline CDR1 is LNHDA and CDR2 is SQIVND (reference sequence). The germline V and J ends were trimmed by 0 bases and 3 bases, with 15 bases remaining between them. The CDR3 loop is CASSIEGDSDINQPQHF. Here the CDR3 DNA reads TGTGCCAGTAGTATAGAGGGGGACTCCGATATCAATCAGCCCCAGCATTTT.

The chain has TRBV6-1 and TRBJ2-1; TRBD2 matches at 11 bases. CDR1 and CDR2 (germline): MNHNS, SASEGT. V shed 4 bases, J shed 8 bases, and the junction held 4 bases outside the gene matches. The CDR3 has 14 residues. The CDR3 loop reads CASSVLAGDYEQFF. The CDR3 coding sequence is TGTGCCAGCAGTGTACTAGCGGGAGACTATGAGCAGTTCTTC.

The rearrangement joins TRBV18 to TRBJ1-2; the match to TRBD1 covers 12 bases. The CDR3 length is 16 residues. J lost 7 bases, V lost 2 bases, and 8 bases had no gene match. The germline V gene encodes CDR1 KGHSH and CDR2 LQKENI. In nucleotides, the CDR3 is TGTGCCAGCTCACCAAGCGCGGGACAGGGGGCTTCTGGCTACACCTTC. Translation: CASSPSAGQGASGYTF.

The rearrangement links TRBV7-8 to TRBJ1-6; D is uncertain. The V end was cut by 1 base, the J end by 10 bases, with 11 bases between. The CDR3 runs 14 residues. The germline CDR1 and CDR2 sequences are SGHVS and FQNEAQ. CDR3 bases: TGTGCCAGCAGCTTAGTCGGGGTCGGGTCACCCCTCCACTTT. Translated, it gives CASSLVGVGSPLHF. The variable domain in full, with the rest retrieved from reference TRBV7-8 and TRBJ1-6, is GAGVSQSPRYKVAKRGQDVALRCDPISGHVSLFWYQQALGQGPEFLTYFQNEAQLDKSGLPSDRFFAERPEGSVSTLKIQRTQQEDSAVYLCASSLVGVGSPLHFGNGTRLTVT.

The genes are TRBV5-1 and TRBJ2-7; 7 bases are a match to TRBD2. The CDR3 consists of 14 residues. Trimming removed 3 bases from V and 2 bases from J; junction bases left unmatched: 5. In germline, CDR1 is SGHRS, CDR2 YFSETQ. The CDR3 loop is CASSWAGETYEQYF. For the CDR3, the DNA is TGCGCCAGCAGCTGGGCGGGGGAAACCTACGAGCAGTACTTC.

The CDR3 loop is CATSRAGTGSQPQHF. CDR3 in DNA: TGTGCCACCAGCAGAGCTGGGACAGGCAGTCAGCCCCAGCATTTT. The chain uses TRBV15 and TRBJ1-5, with 8 bases that match TRBD1. This CDR3 region has 15 residues. Germline V gives CDR1 LNHNV, CDR2 YYDKDF (reference sequence). V lost 1 base to trimming and J lost 6 bases; unmatched junction nucleotides: 5.

This sequence joins TRBV6-1 and TRBJ1-1; 7 nucleotides line up with TRBD1. With 7 bases clipped from V and 0 bases from J, the junction kept 8 bases outside the gene matches. This CDR3 contains 15 residues. From germline, CDR1 is MNHNS and CDR2 SASEGT. This CDR3 reads CASMSGDSMNTEAFF. The CDR3 DNA sequence: TGTGCCAGCATGTCAGGGGACAGCATGAACACTGAAGCTTTCTTT.

The V and J genes are TRBV13 and TRBJ1-4; 7 bases agree with TRBD1. The CDR3 sequence is 15 residues long. The ends lost 5 bases at V and 4 bases at J; junction bases unmatched: 7. The V gene's germline CDR1 is PRHDT and CDR2 FYEKMQ (reference sequence). CDR3 bases: TGTGCCAGCAGCCCTGGGACAGCCGGTAATGAAAAACTGTTTTTT. Protein: CASSPGTAGNEKLFF.

The genes are TRBV11-2 and TRBJ2-7; TRBD1 aligns across 9 bases. Germline V CDR1 and CDR2: SGHAT, FQNNGV. Trimming cost V 2 bases and J 5 bases; bases outside gene matches: 10. CDR3 length: 16 amino acids. Written as DNA, the CDR3 is TGTGCCAGCAGCTTACTCCGAAACAGGGGGCTTCACGAGCAGTACTTC. It specifies CASSLLRNRGLHEQYF.

The chain carries TRBV7-9 and TRBJ1-3; 7 bases are a match to TRBD1. Germline trimming cut 6 bases from V and 2 bases from J; bases unmatched to any gene: 4. Germline CDR1 is SEHNR and CDR2 is FQNEAQ (reference sequence). This CDR3 has 14 amino acids. The CDR3, as DNA: TGTGCCAGCAGTTCCGACAGGGCTGGAAACACCATATATTTT. This codes for CASSSDRAGNTIYF.

The chain employs TRBV5-4 and TRBJ2-5; maybe TRBD1 (6 bases). CDR1 SGHNT and CDR2 YYREEE come from the germline V gene (reference sequence). The CDR3 totals 15 residues. With 1 base removed from V and 1 base from J, the gap between germline ends came to 11 bases. CDR3 region: CASSLPRDTQETQYF. In DNA, the CDR3 is TGTGCCAGCAGCTTGCCCCGGGACACCCAAGAGACCCAGTACTTC. Looking up the rest from reference TRBV5-4 and TRBJ2-5 gives the full variable domain: ETGVTQSPTHLIKTRGQQVTLRCSSQSGHNTVSWYQQALGQGPQFIFQYYREEENGRGNFPPRFSGLQFPNYSSELNVNALELDDSALYLCASSLPRDTQETQYFGPGTRLLVL.

The chain is built from TRBV29-1 and TRBJ2-6, with 7 bases fitting TRBD1. This CDR3 region has 14 residues. Germline-derived CDR1 and CDR2 are SQVTM and ANQGSEA. V trimming: 6 bases; J trimming: 0 bases; junction bases outside the gene matches: 2. CDR3 loop: CSVGGPSGANVLTF. The CDR3 DNA follows: TGCAGCGTAGGGGGCCCCTCTGGGGCCAACGTCCTGACTTTC.

This chain connects TRBV7-8 to TRBJ2-7, with D uncertain. Trimming pared 1 base from V and 7 bases from J, leaving 5 bases between. The CDR3 extends over 11 amino acids. Germline CDR1 is SGHVS and CDR2 is FQNEAQ. CDR3 protein: CASSLVREQYF. The CDR3 nucleotides read TGTGCCAGCAGCTTAGTCCGTGAGCAGTACTTC.

The rearrangement links TRBV6-5 to TRBJ2-7; D is unresolved. Germline loops: CDR1 MNHEY, CDR2 SVGAGI. The ends were cut back, 2 bases at V and 0 bases at J, with 11 bases in the middle. The CDR3 spans 15 residues. The CDR3 DNA is TGTGCCAGCAGTTACGCCCGCGGAAACTCCTACGAGCAGTACTTC. Its protein product is CASSYARGNSYEQYF.

The J gene is TRBJ2-7, the V gene TRBV6-6; 7 positions agree with TRBD1. CDR1 is MNHNY, CDR2 SVGAGI, per germline (reference sequence). The CDR3 extends over 15 amino acids. J lost 3 bases, V lost 5 bases, and 10 bases had no gene match. As DNA, the CDR3 is TGTGCCAGCAGTGACTGGGACAGAAGAAACTACGAGCAGTACTTC. Residues: CASSDWDRRNYEQYF.

This chain joins TRBV11-2 and TRBJ2-5; D not resolved. CDR1 SGHAT and CDR2 FQNNGV come from the germline V gene. The CDR3 has 13 amino acids. The V end lost 6 bases, the J end lost 5 bases, and 13 bases lay between the germline ends. The DNA of the CDR3 is TGTGCCAGCAGGCCGTCCGGAGTGGAGACCCAGTACTTC. The encoded protein is CASRPSGVETQYF. The full variable domain, in which reference TRBV11-2 and TRBJ2-5 provide the parts outside the CDR3, is EAGVAQSPRYKIIEKRQSVAFWCNPISGHATLYWYQQILGQGPKLLIQFQNNGVVDDSQLPKDRFSAERLKGVDSTLKIQPAKLEDSAVYLCASRPSGVETQYFGPGTRLLVL.

The J gene is TRBJ2-5, the V gene TRBV6-5; possibly TRBD2 for D (5 bases). The germline CDR1 and CDR2 sequences are MNHEY and SVGAGI. Between the trimmed V and J ends, which lost 4 bases and 2 bases, there was a span of 8 bases. The length of the CDR3 is 13 residues. The CDR3 bases are TGTGCCAGCAGTTGGAGGACTCAAGAGACCCAGTACTTC. Residues: CASSWRTQETQYF.

The count of this clone is one. The V and J genes are TRBV29-1 and TRBJ1-1; D gene uncertain. The length of the CDR3 is 11 residues. Germline V gives CDR1 SQVTM, CDR2 ANQGSEA. Trimming removed 1 base at V and 3 bases at J, with 3 bases between. The CDR3 DNA follows: TGCAGCGTTGAAGCCTACACTGAAGCTTTCTTT. Its protein is CSVEAYTEAFF.

The CDR3: CASSFPGGNQPQHF. DNA of the CDR3: TGTGCCAGCAGCTTTCCGGGGGGCAATCAGCCCCAGCATTTT. This chain uses TRBV5-5 with TRBJ1-5; D may be TRBD1 (5 bases). V shed 2 bases and J shed 2 bases, with 8 bases lying between them. The CDR3 has 14 residues. In germline, CDR1 is SGHKS, CDR2 YYEKEE (reference sequence). Based on the CDR3 plus reference TRBV5-5 and TRBJ1-5, the full variable domain is DAGVTQSPTHLIKTRGQQVTLRCSPISGHKSVSWYQQVLGQGPQFIFQYYEKEERGRGNFPDRFSARQFPNYSSELNVNALLLGDSALYLCASSFPGGNQPQHFGDGTRLSIL.

V gene TRBV11-1 combines with J gene TRBJ1-1; D possibly corresponds to TRBD1 (5 bases). V was shortened by 1 base and J by 1 base, with 10 bases between the two germline ends. Germline V gene lookup returns CDR1 SGHAT and CDR2 FQDESV (reference sequence). CDR3 length: 15 amino acids. CDR3 region: CASSLEGGTNTEAFF. The CDR3 coding sequence is TGTGCCAGCAGCTTAGAAGGAGGGACGAACACTGAAGCTTTCTTT.

V is TRBV19 and J is TRBJ2-2; no definite D call. Trimming shortened V by 3 bases and J by 2 bases, and 7 bases separated the two germline ends. CDR1 and CDR2 (germline): LNHDA, SQIVND (reference sequence). The length of the CDR3 is 14 residues. The CDR3 loop is CASSILRNTGELFF. DNA of the CDR3: TGTGCCAGTAGTATCCTGCGCAACACCGGGGAGCTGTTTTTT.

V is TRBV10-3 and J is TRBJ2-3, with D perhaps TRBD1 (6 bases). Trimming took off 11 bases at V and 0 bases at J, with 12 bases between the two ends. Germline V gene sequence: CDR1 ENHRY, CDR2 SYGVKD. This CDR3 has 13 amino acids. The CDR3 coding sequence is TGTGCCTATCGGACAGCTAGCACAGATACGCAGTATTTT. Translated: CAYRTASTDTQYF.

The rearrangement links TRBV10-3 to TRBJ2-7; 11 bases fit TRBD1. The CDR3 length is 15 residues. In germline, CDR1 is ENHRY, CDR2 SYGVKD. The V segment lost 9 bases and the J segment 4 bases; nucleotides outside the gene matches: 11. The DNA for the CDR3 is TGTGCCATGACGGAAGGACAGGGGGCGAGGTACGAGCAGTACTTC. Protein sequence: CAMTEGQGARYEQYF.